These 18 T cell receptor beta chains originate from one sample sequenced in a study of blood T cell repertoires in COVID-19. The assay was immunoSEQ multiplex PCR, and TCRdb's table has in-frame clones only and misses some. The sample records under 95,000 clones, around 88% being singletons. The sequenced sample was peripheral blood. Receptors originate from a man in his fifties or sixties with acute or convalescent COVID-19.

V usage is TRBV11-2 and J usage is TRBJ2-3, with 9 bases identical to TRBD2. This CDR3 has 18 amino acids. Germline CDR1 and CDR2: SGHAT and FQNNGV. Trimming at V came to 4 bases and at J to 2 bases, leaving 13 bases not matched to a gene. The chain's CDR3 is CASSSGRLADVFTDTQYF. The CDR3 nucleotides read TGTGCCAGCAGCTCTGGGCGACTAGCGGATGTTTTCACAGATACGCAGTATTTT.

CDR3 loop: CSSDREFGYTF. Here the CDR3 DNA reads TGCAGTTCGGACAGGGAGTTTGGCTACACCTTC. The chain uses TRBV20-1 and TRBJ1-2, with 8 bases matching TRBD1. The CDR3 sequence is 11 residues long. The J segment lost 7 bases and the V segment lost 8 bases, leaving 6 bases of the junction unmatched. CDR1 and CDR2 (germline): DFQATT, SNEGSKA (reference sequence).

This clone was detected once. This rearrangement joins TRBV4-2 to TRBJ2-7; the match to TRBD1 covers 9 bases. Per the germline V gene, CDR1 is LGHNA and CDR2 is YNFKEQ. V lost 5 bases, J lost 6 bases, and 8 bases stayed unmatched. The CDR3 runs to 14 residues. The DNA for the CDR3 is TGTGCCAGCAGCTCCCTAGGGACAGGGAGCGAGCAGTACTTC. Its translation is CASSSLGTGSEQYF.

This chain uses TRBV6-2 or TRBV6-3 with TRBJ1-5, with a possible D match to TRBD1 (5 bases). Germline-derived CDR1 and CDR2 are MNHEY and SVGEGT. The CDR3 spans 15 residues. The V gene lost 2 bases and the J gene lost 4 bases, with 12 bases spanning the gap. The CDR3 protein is CASSYGWRQNQPQHF. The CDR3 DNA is TGTGCCAGCAGTTACGGATGGAGACAGAATCAGCCCCAGCATTTT.

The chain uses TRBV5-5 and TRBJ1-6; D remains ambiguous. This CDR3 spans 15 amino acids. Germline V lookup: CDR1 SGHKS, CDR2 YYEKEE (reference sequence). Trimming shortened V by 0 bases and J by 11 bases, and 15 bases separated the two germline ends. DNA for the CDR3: TGTGCCAGCAGCTTGGCCGCGTCGGGGTTTCCACCCCTCCACTTT. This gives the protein CASSLAASGFPPLHF.

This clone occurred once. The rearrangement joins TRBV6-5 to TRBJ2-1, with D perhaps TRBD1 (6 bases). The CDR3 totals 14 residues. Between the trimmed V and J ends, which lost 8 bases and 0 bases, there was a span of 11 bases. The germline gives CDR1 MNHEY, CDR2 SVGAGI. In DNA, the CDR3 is TGTGCCAGCCTCCCGGACAGCTCCTACAATGAGCAGTTCTTC. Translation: CASLPDSSYNEQFF.

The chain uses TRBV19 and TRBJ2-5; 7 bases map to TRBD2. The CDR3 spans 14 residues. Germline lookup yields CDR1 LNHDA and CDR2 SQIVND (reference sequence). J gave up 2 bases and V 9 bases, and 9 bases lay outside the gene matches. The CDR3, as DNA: TGTGCCAGCCGGAGCGGGGTCCCTCAAGAGACCCAGTACTTC. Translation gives CASRSGVPQETQYF.

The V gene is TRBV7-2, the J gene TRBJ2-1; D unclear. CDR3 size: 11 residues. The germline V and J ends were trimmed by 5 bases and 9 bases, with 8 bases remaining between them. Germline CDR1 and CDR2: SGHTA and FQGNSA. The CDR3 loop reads CASSVALEQFF. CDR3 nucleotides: TGTGCCAGCAGCGTCGCGCTTGAGCAGTTCTTC.

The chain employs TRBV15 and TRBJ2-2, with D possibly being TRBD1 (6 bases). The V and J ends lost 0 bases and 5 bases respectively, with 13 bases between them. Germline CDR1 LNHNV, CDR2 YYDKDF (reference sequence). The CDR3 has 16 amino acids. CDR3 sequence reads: CATSREKARGTGELFF. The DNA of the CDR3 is TGTGCCACCAGCAGAGAAAAGGCCAGGGGAACCGGGGAGCTGTTTTTT.

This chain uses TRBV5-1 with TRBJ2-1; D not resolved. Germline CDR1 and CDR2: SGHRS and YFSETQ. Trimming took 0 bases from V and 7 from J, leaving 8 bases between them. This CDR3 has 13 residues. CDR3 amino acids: CASSLERVNEQFF. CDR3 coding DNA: TGCGCCAGCAGCTTGGAACGCGTGAATGAGCAGTTCTTC.

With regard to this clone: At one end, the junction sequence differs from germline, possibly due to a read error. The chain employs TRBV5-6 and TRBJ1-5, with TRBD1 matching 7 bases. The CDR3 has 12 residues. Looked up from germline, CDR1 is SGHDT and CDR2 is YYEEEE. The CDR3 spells CASSLGGGRMDF. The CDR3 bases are TGTGCCAGCAGCTTGGGAGGGGGCCGTATGGATTTT.

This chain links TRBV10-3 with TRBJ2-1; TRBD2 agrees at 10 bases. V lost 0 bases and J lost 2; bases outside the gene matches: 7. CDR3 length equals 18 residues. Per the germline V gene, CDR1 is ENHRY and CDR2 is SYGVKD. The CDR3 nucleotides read TGTGCCATCAGTGAGTCTGTTGTGAGCGGGGGGGCCTACAATGAGCAGTTCTTC. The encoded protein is CAISESVVSGGAYNEQFF.

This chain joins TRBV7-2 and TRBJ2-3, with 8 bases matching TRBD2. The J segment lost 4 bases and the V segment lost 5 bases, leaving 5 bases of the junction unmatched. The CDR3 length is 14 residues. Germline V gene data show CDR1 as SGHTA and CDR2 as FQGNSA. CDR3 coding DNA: TGTGCCAGCAGCCTACGGGGGGGTTCAGATACGCAGTATTTT. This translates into CASSLRGGSDTQYF.

CDR3 nucleotides: TGCAGCGTTTTTCGGCAGGGGAACACCGGGGAGCTGTTTTTT. Translation gives CSVFRQGNTGELFF. This chain uses TRBV29-1 with TRBJ2-2, with a possible D match to TRBD1 (5 bases). In germline, CDR1 is SQVTM, CDR2 ANQGSEA. This CDR3 has 14 residues. V was shortened by 5 bases and J by 1 base, with 11 bases between the two germline ends.

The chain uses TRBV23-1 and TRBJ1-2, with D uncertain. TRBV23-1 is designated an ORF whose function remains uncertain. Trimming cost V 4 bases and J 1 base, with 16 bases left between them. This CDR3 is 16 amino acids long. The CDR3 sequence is CASSLNSEGNNYGYTF. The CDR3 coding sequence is TGCGCCAGCAGTCTAAACTCTGAGGGCAATAACTATGGCTACACCTTC.

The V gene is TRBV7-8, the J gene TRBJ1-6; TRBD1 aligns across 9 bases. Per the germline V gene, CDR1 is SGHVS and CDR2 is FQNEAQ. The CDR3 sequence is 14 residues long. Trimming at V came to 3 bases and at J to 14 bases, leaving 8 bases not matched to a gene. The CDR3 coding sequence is TGTGCCAGCAGCTTGGGGACAGGGAGAATCACCCTCCACTTT. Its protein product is CASSLGTGRITLHF.

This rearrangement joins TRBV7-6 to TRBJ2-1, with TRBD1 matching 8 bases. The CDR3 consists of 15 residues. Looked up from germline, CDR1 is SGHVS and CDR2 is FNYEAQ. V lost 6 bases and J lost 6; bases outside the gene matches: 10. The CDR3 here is CASSVGQGIINEQFF. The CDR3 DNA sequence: TGTGCCAGCAGTGTCGGACAGGGAATTATCAATGAGCAGTTCTTC.

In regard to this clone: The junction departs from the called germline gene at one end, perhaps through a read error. The CDR3 sequence is CASTEGGGTEAFF. Here the CDR3 DNA reads TGTGCCAGCACTGAAGGGGGGGGGACTGAAGCTTTCTTT. The chain links TRBV2 to TRBJ1-1; weak D call: TRBD1 (6 bases). Germline CDR1 reads SNHLY; CDR2 reads FYNNEI. CDR3 size: 13 residues.